This T cell receptor (beta chain) was recorded in a study of cytomegalovirus exposure and HLA in healthy donors. Germline assignment: CDR1 LNHDA and CDR2 SQIVND (reference sequence). The CDR3 contains 16 residues. Trimming stripped 5 bases from V and 0 bases from J, with 17 bases between. PCR amplification relied on 60 Vbeta primers (plus 13 Jbeta primers). Clones were sequenced by immunoSEQ multiplex PCR, and TCRdb holds only the in-frame ones, with some missing. Counted here are 160,000 or so clones, approximately 83% occurring once; the ten biggest clones make up around 1.4%. Sequenced sample: PBMCs. The chain links TRBV19 to TRBJ2-7; TRBD1 is a possible D gene (5 bases). The source is a young woman in good health and CMV-seronegative. The CDR3 DNA is TGTGCCAGTAGTGATAAAAGGGGTGTTCGCTCCTACGAGCAGTACTTC. It translates to CASSDKRGVRSYEQYF.